This T cell receptor beta chain is from a study of cytomegalovirus exposure and HLA in healthy donors. Study as a whole: An analysis done earlier identified roughly 120 million unique TCR beta sequences from 200 million or so T cells. Approximately 85 million unique TCRs from HLA-typed donors were held in an early release of data.

Findings and caveats of the study: Earlier findings revealed that most TCR beta V segments proved productive either about 87% or about 30% of the time. Cytomegalovirus association was listed for about 160 TCR beta chains.

The CDR3 is made up of 15 amino acids. Per the germline V gene, CDR1 is SGHVS and CDR2 is FQNEAQ. J gave up 4 bases and V 5 bases, and 6 bases lay outside the gene matches. In the case of this clone: The target antigen is unknown.

PCR was performed using 60 Vbeta and 13 Jbeta primers. Here immunoSEQ multiplex PCR was the method, and the copy in TCRdb shows in-frame clones only, minus some. The sample yields some 200,000 clones, of which the top ten take up 0.79%. The clonotype comes from a woman aged 18-29 years in good health and CMV-seropositive. V is TRBV7-8 and J is TRBJ1-3, with 9 positions matching TRBD1. Material: PBMCs. CDR3 bases: TGTGCCAGCAGCACGGACAGGGGTGGCGGAAACACCATATATTTT. It codes for CASSTDRGGGNTIYF.